This T cell receptor beta chain was identified in a study of blood T cells in healthy people across ages. Individuals who donated were healthy Caucasians from Russia aged about 6 to 90. Trimming removed 9 bases from V and 4 bases from J; junction bases left unmatched: 10. The length of the CDR3 is 15 residues. The germline V gene encodes CDR1 ENHRY and CDR2 SYGVKD. This clonotype was seen a few times. The antigen is unknown. Together with a sample-barcoded 5' primer, a J-beta primer mix was included in a second PCR lasting 7 to 11 cycles. Each of the cDNA molecules was tagged by a template-switch adaptor with 12 random nucleotides. TCRdb itself ran the 5' RACE reads through MiXCR, one entry per CDR3 protein. The sample lists 450,000 to 600,000 distinct CDR3 sequences; about 27% were seen once. Overall study results and limits: Diversity was higher, and naive CD4+ cells more numerous, in long-lived donors than in aged donors.

These data were also reused for a study on T cells of mothers and their children. As reported in that work: Sample barcodes and 2-4 random nucleotides came from the second PCR's M1S primer.

J is TRBJ2-2 and V is TRBV10-3; 8 nucleotides agree with TRBD1. Sample: blood. This TCR was sampled from a boy aged 2-9 years in good health. The CDR3 coding sequence is TGTGCCATAACAGGGGGAATCGTCGGCACCGGGGAGCTGTTTTTT. This translates into CAITGGIVGTGELFF.